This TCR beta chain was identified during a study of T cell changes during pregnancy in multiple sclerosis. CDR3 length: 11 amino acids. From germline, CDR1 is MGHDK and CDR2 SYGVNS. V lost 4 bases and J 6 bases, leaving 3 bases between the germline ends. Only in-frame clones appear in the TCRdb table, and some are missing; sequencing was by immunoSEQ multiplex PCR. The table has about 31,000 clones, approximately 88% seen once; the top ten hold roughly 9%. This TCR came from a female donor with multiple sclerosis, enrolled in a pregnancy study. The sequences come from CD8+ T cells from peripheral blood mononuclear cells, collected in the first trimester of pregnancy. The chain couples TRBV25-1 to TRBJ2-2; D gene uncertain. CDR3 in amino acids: CASSVAGELFF. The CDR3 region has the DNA TGTGCCAGCAGTGTCGCCGGGGAGCTGTTTTTT. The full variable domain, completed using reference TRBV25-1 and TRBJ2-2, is EADIYQTPRYLVIGTGKKITLECSQTMGHDKMYWYQQDPGMELHLIHYSYGVNSTEKGDLSSESTVSRIRTEHFPLTLESARPSHTSQYLCASSVAGELFFGEGSRLTVL.